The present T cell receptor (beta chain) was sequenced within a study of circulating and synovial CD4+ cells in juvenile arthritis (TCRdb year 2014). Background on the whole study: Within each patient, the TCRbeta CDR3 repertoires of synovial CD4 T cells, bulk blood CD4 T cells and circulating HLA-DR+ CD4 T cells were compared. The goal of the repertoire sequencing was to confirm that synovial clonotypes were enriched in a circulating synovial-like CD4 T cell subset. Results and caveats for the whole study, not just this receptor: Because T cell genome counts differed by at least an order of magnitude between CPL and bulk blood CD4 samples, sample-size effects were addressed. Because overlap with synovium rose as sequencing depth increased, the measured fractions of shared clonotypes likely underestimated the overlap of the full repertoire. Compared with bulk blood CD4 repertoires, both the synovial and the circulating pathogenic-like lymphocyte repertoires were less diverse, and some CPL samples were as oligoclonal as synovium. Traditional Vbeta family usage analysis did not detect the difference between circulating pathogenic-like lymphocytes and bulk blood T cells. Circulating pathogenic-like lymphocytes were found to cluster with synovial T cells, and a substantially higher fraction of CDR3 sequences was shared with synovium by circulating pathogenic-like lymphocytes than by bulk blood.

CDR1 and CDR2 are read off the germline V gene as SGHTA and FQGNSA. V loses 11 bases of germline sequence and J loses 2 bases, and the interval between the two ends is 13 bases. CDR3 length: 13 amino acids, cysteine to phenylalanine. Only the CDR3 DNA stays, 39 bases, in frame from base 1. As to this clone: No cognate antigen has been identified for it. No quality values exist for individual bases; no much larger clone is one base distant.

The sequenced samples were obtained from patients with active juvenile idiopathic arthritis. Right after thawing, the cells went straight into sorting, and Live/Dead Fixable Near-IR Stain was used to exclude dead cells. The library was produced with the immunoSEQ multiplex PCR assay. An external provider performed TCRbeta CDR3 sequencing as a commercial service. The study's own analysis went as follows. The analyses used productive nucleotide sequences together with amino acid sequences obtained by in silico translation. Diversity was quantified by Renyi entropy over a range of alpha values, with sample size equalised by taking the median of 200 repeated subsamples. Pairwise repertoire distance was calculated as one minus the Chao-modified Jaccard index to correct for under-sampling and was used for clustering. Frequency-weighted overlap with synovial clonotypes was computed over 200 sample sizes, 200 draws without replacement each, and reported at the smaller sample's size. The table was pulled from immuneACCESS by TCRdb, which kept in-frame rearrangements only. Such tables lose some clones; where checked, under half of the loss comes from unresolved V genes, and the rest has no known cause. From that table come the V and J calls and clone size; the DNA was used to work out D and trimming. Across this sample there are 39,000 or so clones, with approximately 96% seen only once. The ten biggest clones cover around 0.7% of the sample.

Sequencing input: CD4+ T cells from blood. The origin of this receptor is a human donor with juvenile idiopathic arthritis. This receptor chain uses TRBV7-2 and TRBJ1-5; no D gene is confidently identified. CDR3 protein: CACNTAGNQPQHF. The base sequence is TGTGCCTGCAACACGGCGGGCAATCAGCCCCAGCATTTT. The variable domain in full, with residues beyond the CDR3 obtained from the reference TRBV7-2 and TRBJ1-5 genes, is GAGVSQSPSNKVTEKGKDVELRCDPISGHTALYWYRQSLGQGLEFLIYFQGNSAPDKSGLPSDRFSAERTGGSVSTLTIQRTQQEDSAVYLCACNTAGNQPQHFGDGTRLSIL.